This T cell receptor (beta chain) was sequenced during a study of neurological immune-mediated disorders. This clonotype was seen at least ten times. The antigen remains unidentified. Per the germline V gene, CDR1 is MNHNY and CDR2 is SVGAGI (reference sequence). The CDR3 is 15 amino acids. The V segment lost 5 bases and the J segment 3 bases; nucleotides outside the gene matches: 5. Time point in this sample: longitudinal time-point 3. Libraries used 2 million unsorted PBMCs kept frozen in RNAlater. Findings and caveats of the study: The level of TCR clonal expansion was highest in patients with HTLV-1-associated myelopathy and lowest in multiple sclerosis, where it fell below the level seen in healthy controls. Association with the multiple sclerosis repertoire cluster was not found for any clinical or MRI feature. None of the CDR3 amino acid sequences found in expanded clones was shared across subjects. This suggests that the TCR-beta repertoires were private in all groups.

TCRdb processed the 5' RACE reads anew with MiXCR; each CDR3 protein has one entry. The repertoire has 84,000 or so distinct CDR3 sequences, 3.5% to 4.5% of them found once; the top ten carry approximately 5.8%. This clonotype was sampled from a woman in her fifties or sixties with multiple sclerosis. The sample taken for sequencing was PBMCs. The V and J genes are TRBV6-6 and TRBJ1-3, with 9 bases identical to TRBD1. The CDR3 reads CASSQQGAGGNTIYF. The CDR3, as DNA: TGTGCCAGCAGTCAACAGGGGGCGGGTGGAAACACCATATATTTT.